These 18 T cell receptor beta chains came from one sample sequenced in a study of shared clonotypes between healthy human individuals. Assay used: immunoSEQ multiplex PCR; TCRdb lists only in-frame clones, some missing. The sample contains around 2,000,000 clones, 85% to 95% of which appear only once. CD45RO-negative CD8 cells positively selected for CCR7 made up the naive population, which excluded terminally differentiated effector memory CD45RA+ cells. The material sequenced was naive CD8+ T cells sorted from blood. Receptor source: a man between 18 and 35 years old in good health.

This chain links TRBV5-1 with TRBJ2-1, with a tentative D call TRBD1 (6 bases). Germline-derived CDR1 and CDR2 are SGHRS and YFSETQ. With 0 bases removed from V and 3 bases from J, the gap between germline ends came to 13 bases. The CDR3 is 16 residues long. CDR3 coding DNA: TGCGCCAGCAGCTTGGCTACGGGACAAAACTACAATGAGCAGTTCTTC. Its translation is CASSLATGQNYNEQFF.

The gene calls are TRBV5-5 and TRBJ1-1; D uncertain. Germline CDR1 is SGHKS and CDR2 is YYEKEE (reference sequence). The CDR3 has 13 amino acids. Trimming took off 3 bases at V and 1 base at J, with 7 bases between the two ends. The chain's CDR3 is CASSSWANTEAFF. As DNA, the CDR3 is TGTGCCAGCAGCTCTTGGGCGAACACTGAAGCTTTCTTT.

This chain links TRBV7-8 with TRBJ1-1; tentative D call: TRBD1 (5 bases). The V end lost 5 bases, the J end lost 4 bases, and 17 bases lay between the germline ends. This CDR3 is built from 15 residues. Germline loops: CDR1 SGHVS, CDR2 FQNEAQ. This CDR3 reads CASSTSGPRVTEAFF. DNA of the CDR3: TGTGCCAGCAGCACATCAGGGCCCCGGGTCACTGAAGCTTTCTTT.

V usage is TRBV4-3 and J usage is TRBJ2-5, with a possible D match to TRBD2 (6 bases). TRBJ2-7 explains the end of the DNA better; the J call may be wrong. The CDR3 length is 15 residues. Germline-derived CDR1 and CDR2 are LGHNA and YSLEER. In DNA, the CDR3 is TGCGCCAGCAGCCAAGATCGGCAGGGAGGCTACGAGCAGTACTTC. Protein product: CASSQDRQGGYEQYF.

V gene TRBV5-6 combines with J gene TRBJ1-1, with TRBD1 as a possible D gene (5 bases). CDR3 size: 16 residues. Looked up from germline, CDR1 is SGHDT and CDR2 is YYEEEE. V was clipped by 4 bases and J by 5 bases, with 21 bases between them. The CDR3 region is CASSPTTGTGVTEAFF. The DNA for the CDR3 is TGTGCCAGCAGCCCGACGACGGGAACGGGGGTGACTGAAGCTTTCTTT.

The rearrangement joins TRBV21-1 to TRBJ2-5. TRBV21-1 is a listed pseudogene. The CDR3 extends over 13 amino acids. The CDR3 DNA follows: TGTGCCAGCAGCAGGGTGGTTGCGGAGACCCAGTACTTC. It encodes CASSRVVAETQYF.

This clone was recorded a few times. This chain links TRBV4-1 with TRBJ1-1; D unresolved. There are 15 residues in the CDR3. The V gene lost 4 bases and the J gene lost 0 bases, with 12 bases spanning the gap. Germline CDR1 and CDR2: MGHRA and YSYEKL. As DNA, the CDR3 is TGCGCCAGCAGCCCTGTGGTCGGAATGAACACTGAAGCTTTCTTT. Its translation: CASSPVVGMNTEAFF.

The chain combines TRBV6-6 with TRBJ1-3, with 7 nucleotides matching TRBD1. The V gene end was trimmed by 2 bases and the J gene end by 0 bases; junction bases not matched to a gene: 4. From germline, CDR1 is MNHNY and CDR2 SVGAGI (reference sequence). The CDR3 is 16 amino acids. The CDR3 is CASSYLQGPSGNTIYF. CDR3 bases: TGTGCCAGCAGTTACCTACAGGGGCCCTCTGGAAACACCATATATTTT.

CDR3: CASSARDRISPLHF. CDR3 in DNA: TGTGCCAGCAGTGCCCGGGACAGGATTTCACCCCTCCACTTT. The chain combines TRBV27 with TRBJ1-6, with TRBD1 matching 8 bases. Trimming took 5 bases from V and 9 from J; bases not matched to a gene: 6. The CDR3 sequence is 14 residues long. Germline loops: CDR1 MNHEY, CDR2 SMNVEV (reference sequence).

CDR3 in DNA: TGTGCCAGCAGCCTCCTAGCGGTGGGACACAATGAGCAGTTCTTC. This sequence encodes CASSLLAVGHNEQFF. The chain combines TRBV7-6 with TRBJ2-1, with 7 positions matching TRBD2. This CDR3 spans 15 amino acids. The V gene's germline CDR1 is SGHVS and CDR2 FNYEAQ. The ends lost 5 bases at V and 5 bases at J; junction bases unmatched: 9.

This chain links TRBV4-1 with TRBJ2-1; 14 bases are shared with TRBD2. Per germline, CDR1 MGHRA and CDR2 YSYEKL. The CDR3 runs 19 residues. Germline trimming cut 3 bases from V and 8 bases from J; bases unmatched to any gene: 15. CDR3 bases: TGCGCCAGCAGCCAGGAGATGGCAGGACTAGCGGGAGGCGGGGATGAGCAGTTCTTC. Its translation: CASSQEMAGLAGGGDEQFF.

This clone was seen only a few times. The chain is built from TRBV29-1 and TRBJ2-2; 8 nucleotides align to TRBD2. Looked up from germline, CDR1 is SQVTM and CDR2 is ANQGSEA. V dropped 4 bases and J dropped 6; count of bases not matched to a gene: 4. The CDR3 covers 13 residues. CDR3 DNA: TGCAGCGTTGTACTAGCGGACCCCGGGGAGCTGTTTTTT. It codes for CSVVLADPGELFF.

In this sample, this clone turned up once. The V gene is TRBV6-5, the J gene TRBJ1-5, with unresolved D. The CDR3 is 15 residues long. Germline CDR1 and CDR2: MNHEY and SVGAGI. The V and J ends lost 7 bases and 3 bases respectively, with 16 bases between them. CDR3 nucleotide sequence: TGTGCCAGCAAAACTGCGCTGGAGTTCAATCAGCCCCAGCATTTT. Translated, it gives CASKTALEFNQPQHF.

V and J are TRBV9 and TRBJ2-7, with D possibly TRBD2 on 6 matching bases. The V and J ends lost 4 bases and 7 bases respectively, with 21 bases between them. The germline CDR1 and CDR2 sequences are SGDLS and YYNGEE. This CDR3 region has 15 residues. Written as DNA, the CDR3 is TGTGCCAGCAGCCCTTACTCGGGAGTGTTGAGGGAGCAGTACTTC. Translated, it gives CASSPYSGVLREQYF.

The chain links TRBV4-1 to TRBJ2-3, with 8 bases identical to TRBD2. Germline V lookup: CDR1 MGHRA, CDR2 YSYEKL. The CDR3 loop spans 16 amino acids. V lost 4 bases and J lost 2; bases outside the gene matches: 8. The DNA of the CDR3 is TGCGCCAGCAGCCTCCGTCTAGCGGGTTACACAGATACGCAGTATTTT. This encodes CASSLRLAGYTDTQYF.

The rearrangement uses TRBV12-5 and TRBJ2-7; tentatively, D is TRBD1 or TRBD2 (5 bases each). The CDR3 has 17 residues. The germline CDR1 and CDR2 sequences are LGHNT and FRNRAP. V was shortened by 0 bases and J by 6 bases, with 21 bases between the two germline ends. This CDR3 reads CASGLVPLGQGIFEQYF. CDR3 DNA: TGTGCTAGTGGTTTGGTACCACTAGGGCAGGGCATTTTCGAGCAGTACTTC.

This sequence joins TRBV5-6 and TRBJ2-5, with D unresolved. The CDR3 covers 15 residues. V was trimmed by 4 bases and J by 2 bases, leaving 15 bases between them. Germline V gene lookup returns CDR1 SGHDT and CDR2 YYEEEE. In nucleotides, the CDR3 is TGTGCCAGCAGCCGAGTCGGAGTAGGACAAGAGACCCAGTACTTC. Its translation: CASSRVGVGQETQYF.

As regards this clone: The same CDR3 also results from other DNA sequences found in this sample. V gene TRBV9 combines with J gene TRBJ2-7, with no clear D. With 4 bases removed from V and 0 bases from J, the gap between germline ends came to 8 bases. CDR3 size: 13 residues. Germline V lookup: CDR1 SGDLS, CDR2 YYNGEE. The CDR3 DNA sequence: TGTGCCAGCAGCACCGGCCTCTCCTACGAGCAGTACTTC. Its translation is CASSTGLSYEQYF.